The rows below give T cell receptor beta chains drawn from one sample of a study of CD8+ T cells in alopecia areata. Only in-frame clones appear in the TCRdb table, and some are missing; sequencing was by immunoSEQ multiplex PCR. This sample carries roughly 170,000 clones, 50% to 75% of them seen once, and the ten largest clones take around 15%. The sequences come from CD4+ T cells sorted from blood, collected at week 0. The receptors were sampled from a human donor with alopecia areata. Both conserved end residues are part of each CDR3. A D gene is named only where the DNA matches it firmly. Clone size is stated in some rows and not others, as once, few, many or a class when expanded.

J gene	V gene	D gene	clone size	CDR3 protein	CDR3 DNA
TRBJ1-1	TRBV2	-	-	CASSQQVIPEAFF	TGTGCCAGCAGTCAACAGGTGATCCCTGAAGCTTTCTTT
TRBJ2-4	TRBV4-1	-	-	CASSHTADKNIQYF	TGCGCCAGCAGCCATACGGCAGACAAAAACATTCAGTACTTC
TRBJ2-3	TRBV29-1	-	once	CSVTTGPSTDTQYF	TGCAGCGTTACGACAGGCCCTAGCACAGATACGCAGTATTTT
TRBJ2-2	TRBV5-1	TRBD1	-	CASCLDRPNTGELFF	TGCGCCAGTTGTTTGGACAGGCCGAACACCGGGGAGCTGTTTTTT
TRBJ1-1	TRBV11-3	-	-	CASSPRMGREAFF	TGTGCCAGCAGCCCCCGTATGGGACGTGAAGCTTTCTTT
TRBJ1-5	TRBV5-1	-	-	CASSLGEGQPQHF	TGCGCCAGCAGCCTCGGAGAGGGTCAGCCCCAGCATTTT
TRBJ2-7	TRBV7-2	TRBD1	many	CASSLDRGPYEQYF	TGTGCCAGCAGCTTAGACAGGGGACCCTACGAGCAGTACTTC
TRBJ2-1	TRBV25-1	-	-	CASSESGRGYEQFF	TGTGCCAGCAGTGAAAGTGGCAGGGGCTATGAGCAGTTCTTC
TRBJ1-5	TRBV29-1	TRBD1	few	CSVVTGGKEPQHF	TGCAGCGTTGTGACAGGGGGTAAGGAGCCCCAGCATTTT
TRBJ2-3	TRBV7-2	-	-	CASSLRLSTDTQYF	TGTGCCAGCAGCTTAAGGCTGTCCACAGATACGCAGTATTTT
TRBJ2-1	TRBV29-1	-	-	CSVEGRQSYNEQFF	TGCAGCGTTGAGGGCAGGCAGTCCTACAATGAGCAGTTCTTC
TRBJ2-3	TRBV5-1	-	few	CASSLPSTDTQYF	TGCGCCAGCAGCTTGCCCAGCACAGATACGCAGTATTTT
TRBJ2-2	TRBV5-1	-	-	CASSLGSAAGELFF	TGCGCCAGCAGCTTGGGGTCTGCCGCCGGGGAGCTGTTTTTT
TRBJ2-7	TRBV4-2	-	-	CASSQGASYEQYF	TGTGCCAGCAGCCAAGGGGCCTCCTACGAGCAGTACTTC
TRBJ1-5	TRBV29-1	-	-	CSVRHGNQPQHF	TGCAGCGTTCGCCACGGCAATCAGCCCCAGCATTTT
TRBJ2-4	TRBV30	-	-	CAWSTKNIQYF	TGTGCCTGGAGTACCAAAAACATTCAGTACTTC
TRBJ2-7	TRBV29-1	-	-	CSVGTNTYEQYF	TGCAGCGTTGGGACAAATACCTACGAGCAGTACTTC
TRBJ2-3	TRBV11-2	-	-	CASSFSGGRSVDTQYF	TGTGCCAGCAGCTTTTCCGGGGGGCGAAGCGTGGATACGCAGTATTTT
TRBJ2-2	TRBV29-1	-	-	CSVVSRSTGELFF	TGCAGCGTTGTCTCCAGGAGTACCGGGGAGCTGTTTTTT
TRBJ2-7	TRBV5-1	-	-	CASSFPDRAYEQYF	TGCGCCAGCAGCTTCCCCGACAGAGCCTACGAGCAGTACTTC
TRBJ2-5	TRBV9	-	-	CASSDPSGGETQYF	TGTGCCAGCAGCGACCCCTCAGGGGGGGAGACCCAGTACTTC
TRBJ1-2	TRBV18	-	-	CASSLQANYGYTF	TGTGCCAGCTCACTTCAAGCTAACTATGGCTACACCTTC
TRBJ1-1	TRBV5-1	-	few	CASSLGARSLEWKAFF	TGCGCCAGCAGCTTGGGGGCCAGGTCATTGGAGTGGAAAGCTTTCTTT
TRBJ2-5	TRBV29-1	-	-	CSVRTVLRETQYF	TGCAGCGTCCGGACAGTCTTGAGGGAGACCCAGTACTTC
TRBJ2-5	TRBV7-2	-	-	CASSLASHKETQYF	TGTGCCAGCAGCTTAGCCAGCCATAAAGAGACCCAGTACTTC
TRBJ1-1	TRBV5-4	-	-	CASSVDQNTEAFF	TGTGCCAGCAGCGTAGACCAGAACACTGAAGCTTTCTTT
TRBJ1-5	TRBV19	-	once	CASSIPYAGGSNQPQHF	TGTGCCAGTAGTATTCCCTACGCGGGCGGTAGCAATCAGCCCCAGCATTTT
TRBJ2-7	TRBV27	-	-	CASSATLRAPYEQYF	TGTGCCAGCAGTGCTACGCTCAGAGCCCCCTACGAGCAGTACTTC
TRBJ2-1	TRBV7-2	-	few	CASSSVRLPGNEQFF	TGTGCCAGCAGTTCCGTGAGACTACCTGGGAATGAGCAGTTCTTC
TRBJ2-7	TRBV2	-	-	CASSPLDEQYF	TGTGCCAGCAGCCCACTCGACGAGCAGTACTTC
TRBJ2-2	TRBV5-6	-	-	CASIDLGAGTGELFF	TGTGCCAGCATCGATTTGGGGGCGGGCACCGGGGAGCTGTTTTTT
TRBJ1-6	TRBV6-5	TRBD1	-	CASSYVGTGVEPLHF	TGTGCCAGCAGTTACGTCGGGACAGGGGTAGAGCCCCTCCACTTT
TRBJ2-3	TRBV2	-	-	CASKGGTTDTQYF	TGTGCCAGCAAGGGGGGGACCACAGATACGCAGTATTTT
TRBJ2-6	TRBV15	-	-	CATSREAGSGANVLTF	TGTGCCACCAGCAGAGAGGCGGGGTCTGGGGCCAACGTCCTGACTTTC
TRBJ1-2	TRBV30	-	-	CAWSVRGRVTRGYTF	TGTGCCTGGAGTGTAAGGGGTAGGGTTACTCGAGGCTACACCTTC
TRBJ1-1	TRBV5-1	-	-	CASSLSGKRGTEAFF	TGCGCCAGCAGCTTGTCTGGAAAAAGGGGCACTGAAGCTTTCTTT
TRBJ2-6	TRBV29-1	-	few	CSVGLGANVLTF	TGCAGCGTTGGTTTAGGGGCCAACGTCCTGACTTTC
TRBJ1-2	TRBV6-1	TRBD1	-	CASTLGTGYGYTF	TGTGCCAGCACCCTCGGGACAGGGTATGGCTACACCTTC
TRBJ1-2	TRBV11-2	TRBD1	-	CASSLDRLNYGYTF	TGTGCCAGCAGCTTGGACAGGCTTAACTATGGCTACACCTTC
TRBJ1-5	TRBV12-5	TRBD1	-	CASGLVTGAGNQPQHF	TGTGCTAGTGGTTTGGTAACAGGGGCAGGCAATCAGCCCCAGCATTTT
TRBJ2-5	TRBV4-2	-	-	CASSVEETQYF	TGTGCCAGCAGCGTGGAAGAGACCCAGTACTTC
TRBJ2-7	TRBV6-5	TRBD1	-	CASSYSYRGYEQYF	TGTGCCAGCAGTTACTCGTACAGGGGCTACGAGCAGTACTTC
TRBJ1-5	TRBV2	-	-	CASSDWGRHQPQHF	TGTGCCAGCAGTGATTGGGGTCGTCATCAGCCCCAGCATTTT
TRBJ1-5	TRBV10-3	-	few	CAISETRDQPQHF	TGTGCCATCAGTGAAACGAGAGATCAGCCCCAGCATTTT
TRBJ1-1	TRBV29-1	-	-	CSVEGRSNTEAFF	TGCAGCGTCGAGGGACGGTCGAACACTGAAGCTTTCTTT
TRBJ2-7	TRBV20-1	-	-	CSASGREQYF	TGCAGTGCTAGCGGTCGGGAGCAGTACTTC
TRBJ2-6	TRBV29-1	-	few	CSALPQSGSGANVLTF	TGCAGCGCCCTTCCGCAATCGGGTTCTGGGGCCAACGTCCTGACTTTC
TRBJ1-1	TRBV19	-	-	CASRKSAGGSGTEAFF	TGTGCCAGTAGAAAATCTGCGGGGGGCTCCGGCACTGAAGCTTTCTTT
TRBJ2-7	TRBV7-9	-	-	CASSSTGVAATYEQYF	TGTGCCAGCAGCTCTACCGGTGTAGCAGCAACCTACGAGCAGTACTTC
TRBJ2-3	TRBV30	TRBD1	-	CAWSAAGDSLYF	TGTGCCTGGAGTGCGGCCGGGGACAGTTTATATTTT
TRBJ2-5	TRBV10-3	TRBD1	-	CAISEWDRGETQYF	TGTGCCATCAGTGAGTGGGACAGGGGAGAGACCCAGTACTTC